The sequence of this T cell receptor (beta chain) was determined in a study of blood T cell repertoires in COVID-19. About the study: Acute-phase and convalescent COVID-19 samples originated in the United States, Italy and Spain. Sources were T cells, B-cell-depleted T cells, or PBMCs; the material itself was cDNA or gDNA.

Recruited during active infection, patients (from Seattle) were subsequently followed longitudinally. The germline CDR1 and CDR2 sequences are LGHDT and YNNKEL (reference sequence). The CDR3 consists of 14 residues. The V gene lost 4 bases and the J gene lost 4 bases, with 13 bases spanning the gap. In the authors' methods: Cell counts per sample came from amplifying reference gene primers. This table comes from immunoSEQ multiplex PCR, and its TCRdb copy is limited to in-frame clones, with some not included. From that table come the V and J calls and clone size; the DNA was used to work out D and trimming. The table records about 130,000 clones, 75% to 90% of them present only once.

V usage is TRBV3-1 (or the pseudogene TRBV3-2) and J usage is TRBJ1-1; maybe TRBD1 (5 bases). Sequencing was performed on peripheral blood. This receptor was obtained from an elderly woman with COVID-19, enrolled during active disease. This chain's CDR3 is CASSLSQGGTEAFF. In DNA form, the CDR3 reads TGTGCCAGCAGCCTCAGCCAGGGTGGCACTGAAGCTTTCTTT.